These 29 T cell receptor beta chains were sequenced from one sample in a study of T cell changes during pregnancy in multiple sclerosis. TCRdb's copy holds only in-frame clones and misses some; the assay was immunoSEQ multiplex PCR. The sample carries tens of thousands of clones, 85% to 95% recorded once. Sequences were derived from CD8+ T cells from peripheral blood mononuclear cells, sampled before pregnancy. These receptors were taken from a female donor with multiple sclerosis, enrolled in a pregnancy study.

The chain combines TRBV11-2 with TRBJ2-7; possible D gene TRBD2, 6 bases. The V gene's germline CDR1 is SGHAT and CDR2 FQNNGV. Trimming removed 2 bases from V and 2 bases from J, with 10 bases in between. The CDR3 has 14 amino acids. The CDR3 region is CASSLLAGTYEQYF. CDR3 nucleotide sequence: TGTGCCAGCAGCTTACTGGCGGGGACCTACGAGCAGTACTTC.

The chain combines TRBV7-8 with TRBJ2-7, with a weak D call TRBD2 (6 bases). Germline V gives CDR1 SGHVS, CDR2 FQNEAQ. Trimming cost V 0 bases and J 4 bases, with 10 bases left between them. The CDR3 totals 14 residues. DNA for the CDR3: TGTGCCAGCAGCTTAGCGCCGGCGGGATACGAGCAGTACTTC. Amino acids: CASSLAPAGYEQYF.

The chain is built from TRBV27 and TRBJ2-5, with TRBD2 matching 10 bases. From germline, CDR1 is MNHEY and CDR2 SMNVEV (reference sequence). The V and J ends lost 8 bases and 3 bases, in that order; junction bases with no gene match: 6. The CDR3 has 14 residues. In DNA, the CDR3 is TGTGCCAGCGGCGTGCTAGCGGGAGAAGAGACCCAGTACTTC. Protein: CASGVLAGEETQYF.

This clone was found once. The chain combines TRBV5-1 with TRBJ2-7; tentative D call: TRBD2 (5 bases). Germline V gene lookup returns CDR1 SGHRS and CDR2 YFSETQ. V was clipped by 2 bases and J by 3 bases, with 9 bases between them. CDR3 size: 13 residues. CDR3 sequence reads: CASSLASSYEQYF. CDR3 sequence (DNA): TGCGCCAGCAGCTTAGCTAGCAGCTACGAGCAGTACTTC.

V is TRBV7-8 and J is TRBJ2-7; 7 nucleotides match TRBD2. With 0 bases clipped from V and 1 base from J, the junction kept 6 bases outside the gene matches. This CDR3 spans 16 amino acids. Germline CDR1 SGHVS, CDR2 FQNEAQ. The CDR3 region is CASSLALGEGSYEQYF. CDR3 bases: TGTGCCAGCAGCTTAGCGCTGGGGGAGGGATCCTACGAGCAGTACTTC.

The V and J genes are TRBV7-8 and TRBJ2-5; 7 bases fit TRBD2. In germline, CDR1 is SGHVS, CDR2 FQNEAQ. The CDR3 is 16 amino acids. V gave up 5 bases and J gave up 5 bases; unmatched junction bases: 14. The CDR3 region has the DNA TGTGCCAGCAGCCCCTGGGGTGCGGGAGAAGGTGAGACCCAGTACTTC. As protein: CASSPWGAGEGETQYF.

The chain is built from TRBV29-1 and TRBJ2-2, with TRBD2 as a possible D gene (6 bases). CDR1 and CDR2 (germline): SQVTM, ANQGSEA. The V end was cut by 7 bases, the J end by 2 bases, with 8 bases between. The CDR3 has 12 residues. The CDR3 protein is CSGRANTGELFF. CDR3 in DNA: TGCAGCGGGAGGGCCAACACCGGGGAGCTGTTTTTT.

The genes are TRBV19 and TRBJ2-7; the D gene is possibly TRBD1 (6 bases). The CDR3 is 13 residues long. Germline values: CDR1 LNHDA, CDR2 SQIVND (reference sequence). Between the trimmed V and J ends, which lost 7 bases and 3 bases, there was a span of 13 bases. The CDR3 DNA follows: TGTGCCAGTACAGCAGGGGTCGGCTACGAGCAGTACTTC. Protein sequence: CASTAGVGYEQYF. Based on the CDR3 plus reference TRBV19 and TRBJ2-7, the full variable domain is DGGITQSPKYLFRKEGQNVTLSCEQNLNHDAMYWYRQDPGQGLRLIYYSQIVNDFQKGDIAEGYSVSREKKESFPLTVTSAQKNPTAFYLCASTAGVGYEQYFGPGTRLTVT.

The gene calls are TRBV6-6 and TRBJ2-2; tentatively, D is TRBD2 (5 bases). This CDR3 is 13 amino acids long. Trimming removed 7 bases at V and 6 bases at J, with 12 bases between. Germline values: CDR1 MNHNY, CDR2 SVGAGI (reference sequence). The CDR3 spells CASTSVRAGELFF. In nucleotides, the CDR3 is TGTGCCAGCACCTCCGTGAGGGCCGGGGAGCTGTTTTTT.

The rearrangement links TRBV30 to TRBJ2-7; TRBD1 aligns across 7 bases. V dropped 4 bases and J dropped 5; count of bases not matched to a gene: 17. This CDR3 contains 16 residues. CDR1 GTSNPN and CDR2 SVGIG come from the germline V gene (reference sequence). CDR3 sequence (DNA): TGTGCCTGGACCTCCCCCTCCAACAGGGGTATTGACGAGCAGTACTTC. Its protein product is CAWTSPSNRGIDEQYF.

The rearrangement links TRBV28 to TRBJ2-5, with 9 bases identical to TRBD1. Looked up from germline, CDR1 is MDHEN and CDR2 is SYDVKM. The CDR3 spans 14 residues. With 6 bases clipped from V and 4 bases from J, the junction kept 6 bases outside the gene matches. This chain's CDR3 is CASRTQGATETQYF. CDR3 DNA sequence: TGTGCCAGCAGGACACAGGGGGCCACAGAGACCCAGTACTTC.

V and J are TRBV7-9 and TRBJ1-1, with D unresolved. Germline loops: CDR1 SEHNR, CDR2 FQNEAQ (reference sequence). Deletions cut 1 base from V and 7 bases from J, with 10 bases between. The CDR3 has 13 residues. The CDR3 here is CASSLDSLGEAFF. The CDR3, as DNA: TGTGCCAGCAGCTTAGACAGCCTTGGTGAAGCTTTCTTT.

This rearrangement joins TRBV10-2 to TRBJ2-5; possibly TRBD1 for D (5 bases). Germline V gene data show CDR1 as WSHSY and CDR2 as SAAADI. The germline V and J ends were trimmed by 3 bases and 4 bases, with 6 bases remaining between them. The CDR3 spans 12 residues. Here the CDR3 reads CASSETGETQYF. Here the CDR3 DNA reads TGCGCCAGCAGTGAAACAGGAGAGACCCAGTACTTC.

This sequence joins TRBV5-4 and TRBJ2-7; TRBD1 matches 11 bases. Germline assignment: CDR1 SGHNT and CDR2 YYREEE (reference sequence). The CDR3 extends over 14 amino acids. V lost 3 bases, J lost 3 bases, and 2 bases stayed unmatched. The CDR3, as DNA: TGTGCCAGCAGCTACGGGACAGGGGGCTACGAGCAGTACTTC. The encoded protein is CASSYGTGGYEQYF.

This chain joins TRBV10-3 and TRBJ2-7; a possible D gene is TRBD2 (5 bases). Trimming stripped 6 bases from V and 2 bases from J, with 11 bases between. The germline gives CDR1 ENHRY, CDR2 SYGVKD. CDR3 length: 13 amino acids. The CDR3 sequence: CAISLDLTYEQYF. CDR3 nucleotides: TGTGCCATCAGCCTGGACTTGACCTACGAGCAGTACTTC.

The chain has TRBV27 and TRBJ2-1; TRBD2 might be the D (5 bases). Trimming pared 6 bases from V and 10 bases from J, leaving 19 bases between. CDR1 is MNHEY, CDR2 SMNVEV, per germline (reference sequence). The CDR3 totals 14 residues. This CDR3 reads CASSRGLSTEEQFF. The CDR3 nucleotides read TGTGCCAGCAGCCGAGGACTCTCGACGGAGGAGCAGTTCTTC.

The chain combines TRBV19 with TRBJ2-5, with 9 bases lining up with TRBD2. Germline loops: CDR1 LNHDA, CDR2 SQIVND (reference sequence). V gave up 3 bases and J gave up 2 bases; unmatched junction bases: 19. The CDR3 contains 20 residues. The CDR3 nucleotides read TGTGCCAGTAGTATTCCTCGTCTAGCGGGAAGTGGGAGTTTTCAAGAGACCCAGTACTTC. Translation gives CASSIPRLAGSGSFQETQYF.

The chain recombines TRBV10-3 with TRBJ1-5, with D possibly being TRBD1 (5 bases). V shed 6 bases and J shed 1 base, with 10 bases lying between them. The CDR3 length is 14 residues. Germline-derived CDR1 and CDR2 are ENHRY and SYGVKD. The CDR3 nucleotides are TGTGCCATCAGCTCAGGGTTGAGCAATCAGCCCCAGCATTTT. Amino acids: CAISSGLSNQPQHF.

This chain uses TRBV11-2 with TRBJ1-3; a possible D gene is TRBD1 (5 bases). From germline, CDR1 is SGHAT and CDR2 FQNNGV. Trimming pared 7 bases from V and 2 bases from J, leaving 15 bases between. This CDR3 comprises 15 residues. The CDR3 DNA follows: TGTGCCAGCACCTGGGGTCAGGGCGCTGGAAACACCATATATTTT. Amino acids: CASTWGQGAGNTIYF.

Only a few counts were recorded for this clone. V gene TRBV4-1 combines with J gene TRBJ2-7; perhaps TRBD1 as D (5 bases). Trimming left V 1 base short and J 1 base short, with 8 bases between. This CDR3 region has 14 residues. Germline loops: CDR1 MGHRA, CDR2 YSYEKL. For the CDR3, the DNA is TGCGCCAGCAGCCAAGCCAGGGTGTCCTACGAGCAGTACTTC. Translated, it gives CASSQARVSYEQYF.

The rearrangement joins TRBV29-1 to TRBJ1-2, with D uncertain. CDR3 length equals 13 residues. Germline CDR1 SQVTM, CDR2 ANQGSEA. Trimming left V 2 bases short and J 5 bases short, with 12 bases between. The DNA of the CDR3 is TGCAGCGTTGAATGGGCAGCGGGATATGGCTACACCTTC. It is translated as CSVEWAAGYGYTF.

This chain uses TRBV5-4 with TRBJ2-7, with D tentatively TRBD1 (6 bases). Per the germline V gene, CDR1 is SGHNT and CDR2 is YYREEE (reference sequence). Trimming pared 1 base from V and 7 bases from J, leaving 12 bases between. The CDR3 totals 13 residues. CDR3 in amino acids: CASSLTGSGEQYF. In DNA, the CDR3 is TGTGCCAGCAGCTTGACAGGGTCGGGGGAGCAGTACTTC.

V usage is TRBV10-1 and J usage is TRBJ2-1; TRBD2 aligns across 12 bases. In germline, CDR1 is WNHNN, CDR2 SYGVQD (reference sequence). The V gene end was trimmed by 0 bases and the J gene end by 10 bases; junction bases not matched to a gene: 10. The CDR3 runs 17 residues. The chain's CDR3 is CASSESRPASGRAEQFF. CDR3 DNA: TGCGCCAGCAGTGAGTCGAGGCCGGCTAGCGGGAGGGCCGAGCAGTTCTTC.

This clone has only one observation. CDR3 DNA: TGTGCCAGCAGCTCAAAGGGACAGTTGTACAATGAGCAGTTCTTC. Translated: CASSSKGQLYNEQFF. The rearrangement links TRBV7-9 to TRBJ2-1; TRBD1 matches 7 bases. Germline V CDR1 and CDR2: SEHNR, FQNEAQ (reference sequence). CDR3 length: 15 amino acids. V trimming: 4 bases; J trimming: 4 bases; junction bases outside the gene matches: 7.

The chain employs TRBV27 and TRBJ1-4; D not resolved. The CDR3 length is 14 residues. Germline CDR1 is MNHEY and CDR2 is SMNVEV (reference sequence). V was trimmed by 5 bases and J by 10 bases, leaving 17 bases between them. CDR3 region: CASSPRGVRGKLFF. CDR3 coding DNA: TGTGCCAGCAGTCCCCGAGGTGTTCGTGGAAAACTGTTTTTT.

This rearrangement joins TRBV14 to TRBJ2-7, with TRBD2 matching over 7 bases. The junction had 7 bases not matched to a gene; V was cut back by 8 bases and J by 0 bases. Germline-derived CDR1 and CDR2 are SGHDN and FVKESK. This CDR3 is 14 amino acids long. CDR3 protein: CASGFGGSSYEQYF. As DNA, the CDR3 is TGTGCCAGCGGGTTCGGCGGGAGCTCCTACGAGCAGTACTTC.

The chain uses TRBV19 and TRBJ1-1, with TRBD1 as a possible D gene (5 bases). Trimming removed 3 bases from V and 6 bases from J, with 17 bases in between. The CDR3 covers 15 residues. CDR1 and CDR2 from the germline V gene are LNHDA and SQIVND (reference sequence). The CDR3 reads CASSITEGYVAEAFF. In DNA, the CDR3 is TGTGCCAGTAGTATTACGGAGGGGTACGTCGCTGAAGCTTTCTTT.

The chain employs TRBV28 and TRBJ1-5, with D hard to call. CDR1 MDHEN and CDR2 SYDVKM come from the germline V gene. The CDR3 loop spans 16 amino acids. V dropped 5 bases and J dropped 4 bases, with 18 bases sitting between them. The CDR3: CASSPRGADGNQPQHF. Here the CDR3 DNA reads TGTGCCAGCAGTCCCCGGGGAGCTGACGGGAATCAGCCCCAGCATTTT.

The sample holds many counts of this clone. V gene TRBV5-8 combines with J gene TRBJ2-1; perhaps TRBD2 as D (6 bases). Germline V gene data show CDR1 as SGHTS and CDR2 as YDEGEE. This CDR3 has 17 amino acids. V was clipped by 0 bases and J by 8 bases, with 21 bases between them. In nucleotides, the CDR3 is TGTGCCAGCAGCTTGGGGCAGGCCGGGACTCGAGACTATGAGCAGTTCTTC. It is translated as CASSLGQAGTRDYEQFF.